The 25 T cell receptor beta chains below were found in one sample sequenced in a study of T cell responses to AZD1222 COVID-19 vaccine. Assay: immunoSEQ multiplex PCR; the TCRdb copy retains only in-frame clones and omits some. The sample has over 130,000 clones, 90% to 95% seen once; the top ten hold about 5%. Here the sequenced sample was peripheral blood, taken on day 0 of AZD1222 vaccination. These receptors all come from an adult in good health.

The chain joins TRBV6-5 to TRBJ1-2, with a weak D call TRBD1 (5 bases). Trimming left V 0 bases short and J 8 bases short, with 16 bases between. In germline, CDR1 is MNHEY, CDR2 SVGAGI. The CDR3 has 15 amino acids. CDR3 nucleotide sequence: TGTGCCAGCAGTTACTCGGCCAGGGCTCAGTGGGGCTACACCTTC. The encoded protein is CASSYSARAQWGYTF.

This chain joins TRBV12-3 or TRBV12-4 and TRBJ2-1, with D maybe TRBD2 (6 bases). The CDR3 totals 12 residues. The V and J ends lost 5 bases and 10 bases respectively, with 12 bases between them. CDR3 in amino acids: CASSLTGEEQFF. The CDR3 nucleotides read TGTGCCAGCAGTCTCACGGGGGAAGAGCAGTTCTTC.

The CDR3 sequence: CASSVAREPNYGYTF. In DNA, the CDR3 is TGTGCCAGCTCGGTCGCCAGGGAGCCTAACTATGGCTACACCTTC. The rearrangement uses TRBV18 and TRBJ1-2, with a weak D call TRBD1 (5 bases). Trimming cost V 6 bases and J 0 bases, with 14 bases left between them. Germline-derived CDR1 and CDR2 are KGHSH and LQKENI. The CDR3 runs 15 residues.

The chain couples TRBV10-3 to TRBJ2-1, with TRBD1 identical over 11 bases. Trimming at V came to 2 bases and at J to 9 bases, leaving 9 bases not matched to a gene. Germline V CDR1 and CDR2: ENHRY, SYGVKD. This CDR3 has 16 amino acids. This CDR3 reads CAISEGPGQGDSEQFF. CDR3 coding DNA: TGTGCCATCAGTGAGGGGCCGGGACAGGGGGATAGTGAGCAGTTCTTC.

This chain links TRBV5-1 with TRBJ1-1; TRBD1 matches at 7 bases. The V and J ends lost 7 bases and 0 bases, in that order; junction bases with no gene match: 9. The CDR3 has 15 residues. Germline CDR1 and CDR2: SGHRS and YFSETQ. The CDR3 here is CASSSRGGMNTEAFF. CDR3 coding DNA: TGCGCCAGCTCTTCGCGAGGGGGCATGAACACTGAAGCTTTCTTT.

The chain recombines TRBV29-1 with TRBJ1-2; a weak D match, TRBD1 (5 bases). In germline, CDR1 is SQVTM, CDR2 ANQGSEA. V was clipped by 4 bases and J by 2 bases, with 11 bases between them. There are 13 residues in the CDR3. In DNA, the CDR3 is TGCAGCGTTGGCTTGGGGACCAACTATGGCTACACCTTC. Its protein is CSVGLGTNYGYTF.

The chain joins TRBV6-2 or TRBV6-3 to TRBJ2-6, with a weak D call TRBD2 (7 bases). V lost 0 bases to trimming and J lost 0 bases, with 18 bases between them. The CDR3 extends over 20 amino acids. In germline, CDR1 is MNHEY, CDR2 SVGEGT. The CDR3 sequence is CASSYSIDGGASSGANVLTF. Written as DNA, the CDR3 is TGTGCCAGCAGTTACTCGATTGATGGGGGGGCCTCCTCTGGGGCCAACGTCCTGACTTTC.

V is TRBV7-2 and J is TRBJ1-5, with D possibly TRBD1 on 5 matching bases. The CDR3 totals 15 residues. Germline values: CDR1 SGHTA, CDR2 FQGNSA. The V gene lost 4 bases and the J gene lost 6 bases, with 16 bases spanning the gap. CDR3 in DNA: TGTGCCAGCAGCTCCGCCGGGACGGGGGTTCAGCCCCAGCATTTT. Protein: CASSSAGTGVQPQHF.

V usage is TRBV11-2 and J usage is TRBJ2-7; 9 nucleotides align to TRBD2. The CDR3 loop spans 17 amino acids. The V and J ends lost 3 bases and 9 bases, in that order; junction bases with no gene match: 18. Germline loops: CDR1 SGHAT, CDR2 FQNNGV. The CDR3 loop is CASSFDSHGLAYNRQYF. DNA of the CDR3: TGTGCCAGCAGCTTCGACTCGCACGGACTAGCGTATAATAGGCAGTACTTC.

J is TRBJ2-4 and V is TRBV3-1 (or the pseudogene TRBV3-2); the D gene is possibly TRBD2 (6 bases). CDR3 length: 14 amino acids. Germline V CDR1 and CDR2: LGHDT, YNNKEL (reference sequence). V dropped 5 bases and J dropped 5 bases, with 13 bases sitting between them. In nucleotides, the CDR3 is TGTGCCAGCAGCTTGGGGCGGGGTGAAAACATTCAGTACTTC. It is translated as CASSLGRGENIQYF.

The chain joins TRBV5-1 to TRBJ1-4; D ambiguous. CDR1 SGHRS and CDR2 YFSETQ come from the germline V gene. The germline V and J ends were trimmed by 2 bases and 3 bases, with 8 bases remaining between them. The CDR3 loop spans 14 amino acids. The CDR3 DNA is TGCGCCAGCAGCTTCGCATCTTCTAATGAAAAACTGTTTTTT. This encodes CASSFASSNEKLFF.

This clone occurred once. The V and J genes are TRBV18 and TRBJ2-3; D uncertain. Germline V CDR1 and CDR2: KGHSH, LQKENI. V was cut by 0 bases and J by 2 bases, with 6 bases left in between. CDR3 length: 14 amino acids. The DNA of the CDR3 is TGTGCCAGCTCACCACCGGCGAACACAGATACGCAGTATTTT. Protein: CASSPPANTDTQYF.

This rearrangement joins TRBV3-1 (or the pseudogene TRBV3-2) to TRBJ2-7, with 13 bases identical to TRBD2. The V and J ends lost 6 bases and 7 bases, in that order; junction bases with no gene match: 12. This CDR3 comprises 16 residues. CDR1 is LGHDT and CDR2 is YNNKEL in the germline V gene (reference sequence). As DNA, the CDR3 is TGTGCCAGCAGTCAGGTCAGGACTAGCGGGAGTATGGAGCAGTACTTC. This sequence encodes CASSQVRTSGSMEQYF.

Regarding this clone: At one of its ends the junction is not consistent with the germline gene, which may arise from a read error. The V gene is TRBV4-2, the J gene TRBJ2-3; D unclear. Germline CDR1 LGHNA, CDR2 YNFKEQ. The CDR3 consists of 13 residues. The CDR3 loop reads CASSQDESRPPKF. CDR3 DNA sequence: TGTGCCAGCAGCCAAGACGAGTCGCGGCCCCCTAAATTT.

The V and J genes are TRBV3-1 (or the pseudogene TRBV3-2) and TRBJ1-1; D gene uncertain. The CDR3 extends over 17 amino acids. Germline V CDR1 and CDR2: LGHDT, YNNKEL (reference sequence). V was clipped by 0 bases and J by 4 bases, with 18 bases between them. The CDR3 reads CASSQDHARSSSTEAFF. The CDR3 region has the DNA TGTGCCAGCAGCCAAGATCATGCCAGATCCTCGAGCACTGAAGCTTTCTTT.

V and J are TRBV9 and TRBJ1-1; 9 nucleotides match TRBD1. Unmatched junction bases numbered 2, after V lost 0 bases and J lost 2 bases. Germline V gene sequence: CDR1 SGDLS, CDR2 YYNGEE. The CDR3 extends over 15 amino acids. CDR3 protein: CASSVVGQGNTEAFF. The CDR3 nucleotides are TGTGCCAGCAGCGTAGTGGGACAGGGTAACACTGAAGCTTTCTTT.

The V and J genes are TRBV25-1 and TRBJ1-2, with D possibly being TRBD1 (5 bases). The germline V gene encodes CDR1 MGHDK and CDR2 SYGVNS. Deletions cut 5 bases from V and 6 bases from J, with 16 bases between. The CDR3 runs to 14 residues. CDR3 protein: CASSTTGSSDGYTF. As DNA, the CDR3 is TGTGCCAGCAGTACTACAGGCTCGTCAGATGGCTACACCTTC.

J is TRBJ1-1 and V is TRBV6-6; perhaps TRBD1 as D (5 bases). The V end was cut by 4 bases, the J end by 3 bases, with 12 bases between. This CDR3 comprises 14 residues. From germline, CDR1 is MNHNY and CDR2 SVGAGI (reference sequence). Written as DNA, the CDR3 is TGTGCCAGCAGTTCCGAGGGGCTGGACACTGAAGCTTTCTTT. Protein product: CASSSEGLDTEAFF.

V and J are TRBV19 and TRBJ1-6, with D hard to call. V lost 5 bases and J lost 8, with 10 bases in between. The CDR3 consists of 13 residues. Per germline, CDR1 LNHDA and CDR2 SQIVND (reference sequence). Here the CDR3 reads CASSVGRDSPLHF. The DNA for the CDR3 is TGTGCCAGTAGTGTCGGACGTGATTCACCCCTCCACTTT. Looking up the rest from reference TRBV19 and TRBJ1-6 gives the full variable domain: DGGITQSPKYLFRKEGQNVTLSCEQNLNHDAMYWYRQDPGQGLRLIYYSQIVNDFQKGDIAEGYSVSREKKESFPLTVTSAQKNPTAFYLCASSVGRDSPLHFGNGTRLTVT.

The chain is built from TRBV6-2 or TRBV6-3 and TRBJ2-5, with 7 bases lining up with TRBD2. This CDR3 spans 14 amino acids. The V gene's germline CDR1 is MNHEY and CDR2 SVGEGT. J gave up 5 bases and V 5 bases, and 8 bases lay outside the gene matches. The CDR3 sequence is CASSPGGSRETQYF. The DNA for the CDR3 is TGTGCCAGCAGTCCCGGCGGGAGTCGGGAGACCCAGTACTTC.

The chain links TRBV7-2 to TRBJ2-7, with no clear D. V was pared by 0 bases and J by 3 bases, with 6 bases between. CDR1 SGHTA and CDR2 FQGNSA come from the germline V gene. The CDR3 extends over 13 amino acids. The CDR3 DNA sequence: TGTGCCAGCAGCTTAGCGGACGTCTACGAGCAGTACTTC. Residues: CASSLADVYEQYF.

This clone has a handful of counts. The rearrangement links TRBV19 to TRBJ1-6; D uncertain. V was clipped by 0 bases and J by 10 bases, with 7 bases between them. This CDR3 has 13 residues. The germline gives CDR1 LNHDA, CDR2 SQIVND (reference sequence). The CDR3, as DNA: TGTGCCAGTAGTATAGAAAGACGATCACCCCTCCACTTT. The encoded protein is CASSIERRSPLHF.

This clone was counted a few times. J is TRBJ2-1 and V is TRBV21-1. TRBV21-1 is annotated as a pseudogene. This CDR3 region has 12 residues. The CDR3 DNA reads TGTGCCAGCAGCAAAGACCCCAATGAGCAGTTCTTC. This codes for CASSKDPNEQFF.

The chain uses TRBV7-2 and TRBJ2-7, with D possibly being TRBD1 (6 bases). This CDR3 has 15 amino acids. The V and J ends lost 1 base and 1 base respectively, with 11 bases between them. Germline CDR1 reads SGHTA; CDR2 reads FQGNSA. CDR3 sequence: CASSLGQARSYEQYF. For the CDR3, the DNA is TGTGCCAGCAGCTTAGGACAGGCAAGATCCTACGAGCAGTACTTC.

This clone was seen a single time. The chain uses TRBV27 and TRBJ1-2; the match to TRBD1 covers 7 bases. With V trimmed by 0 bases and J by 4 bases, 2 bases remained unmatched. From germline, CDR1 is MNHEY and CDR2 SMNVEV (reference sequence). The CDR3 contains 14 residues. The CDR3 here is CASSLSGQSYGYTF. CDR3 nucleotide sequence: TGTGCCAGCAGTTTATCGGGACAGTCCTATGGCTACACCTTC.